This T cell receptor beta chain was captured by sequencing in a study of technical replicates of blood from a few donors. Clones were sequenced by immunoSEQ multiplex PCR, and TCRdb holds only the in-frame ones, with some missing. The sample consists of under 95,000 clones, roughly 96% of them appearing once. The CDR3 spans 16 residues. The J segment lost 8 bases and the V segment lost 1 base, leaving 12 bases of the junction unmatched. CDR1 is MGHRA and CDR2 is YSYEKL in the germline V gene. The V gene is TRBV4-1, the J gene TRBJ1-1; 8 nucleotides align to TRBD1. This receptor was identified in a human donor in good health. Sequencing was done on a sample of T cells isolated from PBMCs. The CDR3 here is CASSQVLGIGDREAFF. CDR3 DNA: TGCGCCAGCAGCCAAGTGCTGGGGATCGGGGACAGGGAAGCTTTCTTT.